This entry features one TCR beta chain sequence. The data derive from a study of T cell changes during pregnancy in multiple sclerosis. Clones were sequenced by immunoSEQ multiplex PCR, and TCRdb holds only the in-frame ones, with some missing. The repertoire holds about 86,000 clones, with less than 95% as singletons. The CDR3 sequence is 17 residues long. V was clipped by 8 bases and J by 0 bases, with 22 bases between them. Germline lookup yields CDR1 MDHEN and CDR2 SYDVKM. This chain links TRBV28 with TRBJ1-1; the D gene is possibly TRBD1 (5 bases). Sequencing used peripheral blood, obtained in the first trimester of pregnancy. This sequence originates from a female donor in good health, enrolled as a control in a pregnancy study. CDR3 sequence: CASRFVGGAGLNTEAFF. Here the CDR3 DNA reads TGTGCCAGCCGCTTTGTCGGGGGAGCCGGTTTGAACACTGAAGCTTTCTTT.